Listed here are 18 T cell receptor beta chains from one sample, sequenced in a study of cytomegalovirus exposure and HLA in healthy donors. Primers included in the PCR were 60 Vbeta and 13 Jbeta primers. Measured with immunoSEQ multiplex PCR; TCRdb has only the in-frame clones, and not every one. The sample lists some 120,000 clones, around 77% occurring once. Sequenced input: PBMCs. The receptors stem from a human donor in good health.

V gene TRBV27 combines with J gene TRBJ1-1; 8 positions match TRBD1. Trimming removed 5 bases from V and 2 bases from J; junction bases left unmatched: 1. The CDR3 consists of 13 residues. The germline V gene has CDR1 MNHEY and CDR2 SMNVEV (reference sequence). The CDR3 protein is CASSGQGNTEAFF. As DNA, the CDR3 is TGTGCCAGCAGTGGACAGGGAAACACTGAAGCTTTCTTT.

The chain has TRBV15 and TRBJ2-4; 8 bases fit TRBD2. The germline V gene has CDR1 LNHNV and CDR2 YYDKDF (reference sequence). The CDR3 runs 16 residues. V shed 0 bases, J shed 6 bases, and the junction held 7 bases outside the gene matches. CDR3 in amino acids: CATSRESIGLANIQYF. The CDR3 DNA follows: TGTGCCACCAGCAGAGAAAGTATAGGACTAGCAAACATTCAGTACTTC.

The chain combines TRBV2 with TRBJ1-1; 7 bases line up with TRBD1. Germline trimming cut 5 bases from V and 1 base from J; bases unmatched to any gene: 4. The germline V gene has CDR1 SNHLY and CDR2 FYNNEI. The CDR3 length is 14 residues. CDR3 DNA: TGTGCCAGCAGTACAGGGGTGGGGAACACTGAAGCTTTCTTT. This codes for CASSTGVGNTEAFF.

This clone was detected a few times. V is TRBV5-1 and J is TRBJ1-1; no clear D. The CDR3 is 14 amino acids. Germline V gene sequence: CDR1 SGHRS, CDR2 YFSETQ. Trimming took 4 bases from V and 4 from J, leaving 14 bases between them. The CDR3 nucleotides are TGCGCCAGCAGCCCTCTTGGTCGGGGCACTGAAGCTTTCTTT. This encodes CASSPLGRGTEAFF.

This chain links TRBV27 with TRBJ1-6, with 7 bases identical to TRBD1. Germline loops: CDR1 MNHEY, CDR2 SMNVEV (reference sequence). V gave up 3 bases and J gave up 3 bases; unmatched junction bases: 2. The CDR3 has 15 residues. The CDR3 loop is CASSFGQVYNSPLHF. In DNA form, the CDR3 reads TGTGCCAGCAGTTTCGGACAGGTCTATAATTCACCCCTCCACTTT.

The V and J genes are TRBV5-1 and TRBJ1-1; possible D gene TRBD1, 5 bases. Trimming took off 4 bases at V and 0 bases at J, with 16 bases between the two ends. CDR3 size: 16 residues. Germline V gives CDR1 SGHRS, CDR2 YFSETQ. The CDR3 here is CASSLQTGGVNTEAFF. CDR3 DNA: TGCGCCAGCAGCCTCCAAACGGGGGGAGTGAACACTGAAGCTTTCTTT.

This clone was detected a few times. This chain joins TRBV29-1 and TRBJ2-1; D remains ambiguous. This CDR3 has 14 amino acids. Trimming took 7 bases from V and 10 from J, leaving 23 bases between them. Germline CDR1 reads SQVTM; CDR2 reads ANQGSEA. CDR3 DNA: TGCAGCGGTTCTCAGTTGGCCCTCGGGTTGGAGCAGTTCTTC. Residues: CSGSQLALGLEQFF.

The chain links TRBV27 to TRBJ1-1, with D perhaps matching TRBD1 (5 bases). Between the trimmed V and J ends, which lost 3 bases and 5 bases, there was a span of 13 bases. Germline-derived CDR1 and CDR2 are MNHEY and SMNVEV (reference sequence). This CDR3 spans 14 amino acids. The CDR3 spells CASSFGGIWTEAFF. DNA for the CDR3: TGTGCCAGCAGTTTTGGGGGGATCTGGACTGAAGCTTTCTTT.

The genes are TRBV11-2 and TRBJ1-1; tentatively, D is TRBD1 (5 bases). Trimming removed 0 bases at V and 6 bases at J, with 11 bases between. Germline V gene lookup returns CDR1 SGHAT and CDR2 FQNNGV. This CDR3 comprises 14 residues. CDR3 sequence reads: CASSLEGDLPEAFF. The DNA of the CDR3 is TGTGCCAGCAGCTTAGAGGGGGACTTACCTGAAGCTTTCTTT.

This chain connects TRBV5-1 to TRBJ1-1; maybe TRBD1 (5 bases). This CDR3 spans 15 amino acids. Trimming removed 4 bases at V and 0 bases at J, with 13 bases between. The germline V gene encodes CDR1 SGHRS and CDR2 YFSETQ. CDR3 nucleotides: TGCGCCAGCAGCAGGCAGGACAACATGAACACTGAAGCTTTCTTT. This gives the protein CASSRQDNMNTEAFF.

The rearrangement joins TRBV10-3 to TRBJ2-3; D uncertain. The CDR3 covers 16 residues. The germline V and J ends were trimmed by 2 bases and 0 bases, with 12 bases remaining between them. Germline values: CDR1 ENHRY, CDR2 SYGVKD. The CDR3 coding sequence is TGTGCCATCAGTGAGCCTGACACATCCAGCACAGATACGCAGTATTTT. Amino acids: CAISEPDTSSTDTQYF.

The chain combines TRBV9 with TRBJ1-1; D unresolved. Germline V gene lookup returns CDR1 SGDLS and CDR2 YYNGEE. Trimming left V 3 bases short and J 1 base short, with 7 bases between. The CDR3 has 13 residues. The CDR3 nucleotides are TGTGCCAGCAGCGGACTCTGGAACACTGAAGCTTTCTTT. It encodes CASSGLWNTEAFF.

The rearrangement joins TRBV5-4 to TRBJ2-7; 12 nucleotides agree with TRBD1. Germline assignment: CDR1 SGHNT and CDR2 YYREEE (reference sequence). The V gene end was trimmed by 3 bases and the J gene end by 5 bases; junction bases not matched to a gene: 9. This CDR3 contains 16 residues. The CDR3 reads CASSSLDGTGGNEQYF. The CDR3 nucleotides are TGTGCCAGCAGCTCCCTTGACGGGACAGGGGGCAACGAGCAGTACTTC.

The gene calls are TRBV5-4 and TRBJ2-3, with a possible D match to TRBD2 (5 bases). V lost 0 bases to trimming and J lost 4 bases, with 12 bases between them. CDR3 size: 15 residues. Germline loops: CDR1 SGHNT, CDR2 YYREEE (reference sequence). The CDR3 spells CASSLVGVGADTQYF. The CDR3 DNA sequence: TGTGCCAGCAGCTTGGTAGGAGTCGGGGCAGATACGCAGTATTTT.

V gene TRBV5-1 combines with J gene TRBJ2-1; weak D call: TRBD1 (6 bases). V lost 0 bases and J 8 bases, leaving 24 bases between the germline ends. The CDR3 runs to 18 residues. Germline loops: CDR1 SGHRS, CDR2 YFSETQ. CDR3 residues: CASSLGGPRRRLRDEQFF. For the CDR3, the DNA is TGCGCCAGCAGCTTGGGGGGGCCGCGACGGCGGTTGAGGGATGAGCAGTTCTTC.

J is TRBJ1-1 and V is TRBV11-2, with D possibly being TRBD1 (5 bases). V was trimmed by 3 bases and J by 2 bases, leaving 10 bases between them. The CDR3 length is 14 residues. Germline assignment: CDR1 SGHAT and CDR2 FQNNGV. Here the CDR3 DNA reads TGTGCCAGCAGCTTGGCCGGGACTAACACTGAAGCTTTCTTT. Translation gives CASSLAGTNTEAFF.

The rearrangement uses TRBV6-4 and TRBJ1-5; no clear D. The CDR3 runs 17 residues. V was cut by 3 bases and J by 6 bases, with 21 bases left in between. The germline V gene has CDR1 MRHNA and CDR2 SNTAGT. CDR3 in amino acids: CASSEPPPGKPIQPQHF. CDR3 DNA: TGTGCCAGCAGTGAGCCCCCGCCCGGTAAGCCTATTCAGCCCCAGCATTTT.

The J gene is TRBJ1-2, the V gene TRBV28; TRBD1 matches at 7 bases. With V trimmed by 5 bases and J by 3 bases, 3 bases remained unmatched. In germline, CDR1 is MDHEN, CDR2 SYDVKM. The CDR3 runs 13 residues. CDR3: CASSPGTDYGYTF. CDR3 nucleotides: TGTGCCAGCAGTCCGGGGACAGACTATGGCTACACCTTC.